The rows below give T cell receptor beta chains drawn from one sample of a study of blood T cell repertoires in COVID-19. Generated by immunoSEQ multiplex PCR, the TCRdb table keeps only in-frame clones and is missing some. The data hold approximately 130,000 clones, with approximately 90% observed a single time. Sequencing used peripheral blood. Receptors were obtained from a woman aged 45-65 years with acute or convalescent COVID-19. The CDR3 runs from the conserved cysteine through the conserved F or W. A D gene is named only where the DNA matches it firmly. Not all rows give a size; the values are once, few, many and, for expanded clones, a class.

size: once; V: TRBV19; J: TRBJ2-6; D: TRBD1; CDR3: CASSRTGRSPGANVLTF; DNA: TGTGCCAGTAGCCGGACAGGGAGGAGTCCTGGGGCCAACGTCCTGACTTTC
size: NA; V: TRBV3-1/TRBV3-2; J: TRBJ2-3; D: NA; CDR3: CASSQDGVTWLPLTDTQYF; DNA: TGTGCCAGCAGCCAAGACGGTGTGACATGGCTGCCGCTAACAGATACGCAGTATTTT
size: NA; V: TRBV12-3/TRBV12-4; J: TRBJ1-2; D: TRBD1; CDR3: CASSPRDRDGYTF; DNA: TGTGCCAGCAGTCCAAGGGACAGGGACGGCTACACCTTC
size: NA; V: TRBV7-2; J: TRBJ2-4; D: TRBD1; CDR3: CASSIDRAQNIQYF; DNA: TGTGCCAGCAGCATAGACAGGGCACAAAACATTCAGTACTTC
size: NA; V: TRBV7-2; J: TRBJ1-2; D: NA; CDR3: CASSHADRSRGYTF; DNA: TGTGCCAGCAGCCATGCTGACCGGAGTCGTGGCTACACCTTC
size: few; V: TRBV19; J: TRBJ2-7; D: TRBD1; CDR3: CASSIGDSYEQYF; DNA: TGTGCCAGTAGTATAGGGGACAGCTACGAGCAGTACTTC
size: NA; V: TRBV15; J: TRBJ1-1; D: NA; CDR3: CATSPRFVANTEAFF; DNA: TGTGCCACCAGCCCTCGCTTCGTAGCGAACACTGAAGCTTTCTTT
size: NA; V: TRBV7-3; J: TRBJ2-2; D: NA; CDR3: CASSLTGANTGELFF; DNA: TGTGCCAGCAGCTTAACAGGGGCGAACACCGGGGAGCTGTTTTTT
size: NA; V: TRBV3-1/TRBV3-2; J: TRBJ1-2; D: TRBD1; CDR3: CASSKTGVSYGYTF; DNA: TGTGCCAGCAGCAAGACAGGGGTTTCGTATGGCTACACCTTC
size: NA; V: TRBV19; J: TRBJ1-5; D: NA; CDR3: CASSIGQTGPYHQPQHF; DNA: TGTGCCAGTAGTATAGGGCAGACAGGTCCTTACCACCAGCCCCAGCATTTT
size: NA; V: TRBV6-2/TRBV6-3; J: TRBJ2-6; D: NA; CDR3: CASSHQGTGANVLTF; DNA: TGTGCCAGCAGTCACCAGGGAACTGGGGCCAACGTCCTGACTTTC
size: NA; V: TRBV18; J: TRBJ1-2; D: NA; CDR3: CASSPNDSNYGYTF; DNA: TGTGCCAGCTCACCAAATGACAGTAACTATGGCTACACCTTC
size: NA; V: TRBV7-2; J: TRBJ1-2; D: TRBD1; CDR3: CASSLVGTGGGYTF; DNA: TGTGCCAGCAGCTTAGTAGGTACAGGGGGCGGCTACACCTTC
size: few; V: TRBV20-1; J: TRBJ1-4; D: NA; CDR3: CSAIQAEKLFF; DNA: TGCAGTGCAATTCAGGCTGAAAAACTGTTTTTT
size: NA; V: TRBV4-3; J: TRBJ2-7; D: TRBD2; CDR3: CASSLLAGGPYVPEQYF; DNA: TGCGCCAGCAGCCTACTAGCGGGGGGGCCGTATGTGCCCGAGCAGTACTTC
size: NA; V: TRBV2; J: TRBJ1-1; D: NA; CDR3: CATGGNTEAFF; DNA: TGTGCCACCGGGGGAAACACTGAAGCTTTCTTT
size: NA; V: TRBV2; J: TRBJ1-2; D: NA; CDR3: CASTRTPGYGYTF; DNA: TGTGCCAGCACTAGGACACCGGGCTATGGCTACACCTTC